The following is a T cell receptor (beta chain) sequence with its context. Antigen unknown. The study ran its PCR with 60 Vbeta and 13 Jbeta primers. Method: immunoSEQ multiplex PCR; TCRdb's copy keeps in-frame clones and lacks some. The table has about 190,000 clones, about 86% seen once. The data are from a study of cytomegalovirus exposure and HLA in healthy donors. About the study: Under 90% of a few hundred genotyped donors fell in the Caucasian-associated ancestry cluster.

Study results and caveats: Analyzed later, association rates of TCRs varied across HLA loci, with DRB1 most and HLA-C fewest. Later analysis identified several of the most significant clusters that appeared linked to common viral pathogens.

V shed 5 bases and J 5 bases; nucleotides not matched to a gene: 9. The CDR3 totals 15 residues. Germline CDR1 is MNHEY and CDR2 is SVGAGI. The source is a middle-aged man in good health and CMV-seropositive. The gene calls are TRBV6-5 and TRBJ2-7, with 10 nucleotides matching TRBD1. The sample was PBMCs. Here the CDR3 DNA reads TGTGCCAGCAGTCAAACCGGGACAGGGGACCACGAGCAGTACTTC. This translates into CASSQTGTGDHEQYF.